The T cell receptor beta chain described here comes from a study of response to subunit inactivated influenza vaccine. The germline CDR1 and CDR2 sequences are LGHDT and YNNKEL (reference sequence). This CDR3 is 15 amino acids long. The V end was cut by 1 base, the J end by 4 bases, with 11 bases between. TCRdb processed the RT-PCR reads anew with MiXCR; each CDR3 protein has one entry. The sample yields 500,000 or so distinct CDR3 sequences, around 9.9% seen once. Here the sequenced sample was PBMCs from blood, taken roughly 47 days after vaccination. The receptor was derived from a man aged 50-60 years who received an inactivated influenza vaccine. This chain connects TRBV3-1 to TRBJ2-1, with D uncertain. This CDR3 is CASSQAQDPYNEQFF. The CDR3 DNA sequence: TGTGCCAGCAGCCAAGCTCAGGACCCATACAATGAGCAGTTCTTC.